The T cell receptor beta chain described here comes from a study of blood T cells in healthy people across ages (dated by TCRdb to between 2015 and 2016). In the study overall: In model experiments, template switching captured roughly one uniquely barcoded TCR beta cDNA molecule for every two T cells. To track age-related changes in TCR beta repertoire diversity, the study relied on deep sequencing normalized with unique cDNA molecular identifiers. The donors were split into four age groups: young (average 16 years), middle-aged (39), aged (over 55) and long-lived (over 80). Two additional independent replicas of 1 million unique cDNA reads from the same blood draw were analyzed for two donors (one aged 18 to 29 and one aged 80 or older). The paper as a whole reports these results and caveats: Compared with the aged group, the long-lived group had more naive CD4+ T cells, fewer expanded clones and increased TCR diversity, a pattern suggesting age selection. Observed TCR beta diversity per million T cells fell roughly linearly with age, and a significant reduction was already apparent by age about 36. Estimates of total diversity based on one million sequenced T cells were considered lower bounds and underestimates. Because donor CMV infection status was unknown, age-related changes in expanded clonotypes were potentially confounded. Observed TCR beta diversity correlated strongly with the percentage of naive T cells measured by flow cytometry. Because profiling used bulk unsorted PBMCs, naive and antigen-experienced compartments could not be compared conclusively.

Concerning this clonotype: It has no known antigen specificity. Since no conserved phenylalanine or tryptophan closes the CDR3, a read error is the likely cause.

CDR1 and CDR2, per the germline V gene, are SGHTA and FQGTGA. The CDR3 length equals 12 residues, ends included. Here the CDR3 DNA is all that survives: 36 bases in frame from base 1. Between the V and J ends, shortened by 2 bases and 12 bases respectively, the junction contains 11 bases. Libraries were built with 5' RACE. This sample was sequenced with an Illumina HiSeq 2500. A second roughly 6 to 12 cycle PCR used a sample-barcoded 5' primer and a J-beta primer mix. A unique molecular identifier was introduced onto each TCR beta cDNA molecule by a template-switch 5' adaptor carrying 12 random nucleotides. Each sample yielded at least 3 million CDR3-containing paired-end reads. All of the RNA was converted into first-strand cDNA using the Mint cDNA synthesis kit, with a TRBC-specific oligonucleotide serving as the primer. All cDNA was treated with uracil-DNA glycosylase and then went through a first 18-cycle PCR with the universal primers M1SS and BC2_uni_R. On the authors' methods: Each sample was normalized by randomly selecting 1 million high-quality reads, each carrying a distinct molecular identifier. Instead of being binned into consensus sequences, reads with shared molecular identifiers were discarded. CDR3 identification, clonotype clustering and error correction used MiTCR with a Q25 quality threshold and the strictest error-elimination algorithm. Lower-bound total TCR beta diversity was estimated with a nonparametric unseen species model using Euler transformation. The public reads were reanalyzed by TCRdb: fastp trimming at Q25, MiXCR alignment, in-frame beta chains only. Identical CDR3 proteins give one entry, which carries the most common genes and DNA. The V and J calls follow TCRdb's processing rather than the paper's. Here the sample has roughly 800,000 distinct CDR3 sequences; 20% to 30% occur a single time. The ten largest clones add up to less than 3.5% of the sample.

The donors were roughly 40 Caucasian individuals from Russia, aged roughly 6 to 100 years, who were systemically healthy. Around 10 milliliters of peripheral blood were collected from each donor into EDTA-treated Vacutainer tubes. PBMCs were isolated by Ficoll-Paque density-gradient centrifugation, with at least 6.5 million obtained per sample. Trizol reagent was used to extract total RNA from PBMCs, with at least 5.5 micrograms per sample. For every donor, an aliquot of PBMCs went through flow cytometry to measure the percentages of naive CD45RAhigh/CD27high T cells. These data were also filed under a second study, of T cells of mothers and their children. Reported in the second study: The donors were nine systemically healthy Caucasian individuals, made up of three mothers and their six children. cDNA synthesis consumed the entire amount of extracted RNA, loaded at approximately 1.5 ug RNA in each 15 ul reaction. Sample barcodes and 2-4 random nucleotides were added via the M1S primer in the second PCR. Over 10 million TCR beta CDR3 reads came from each mother, compared with around 3 million reads from each child. Thymic selection shapes the output of TCR recombination in a similar way in related and unrelated pairs, and inherited differences have a minor effect. Normalized repertoire overlap was always slightly but never significantly higher in related than unrelated mother-child pairs. No persistent microchimeric T cell clones were detected, at a sensitivity of around 97 clones per million clonotypes. To look for features that set related mother-child pairs apart from unrelated individuals, the researchers ran deep NGS to compare the TCR beta repertoires of mothers and children. On average, the children were about 10 +/- 4 years old, while the mothers were approximately 41 +/- 4 years old. After adapter ligation with NEBNext reagents, the libraries were sequenced on Illumina HiSeq 2000 with 100+100 nt paired-end reads. Mother and child libraries were prepared a month apart and sequenced in separate runs to prevent cross-contamination. For each donor, somewhere between roughly 450,000 and 2,000,000 distinct TCR beta clonotypes were identified. Naive TCR beta clonotypes were estimated from low-frequency clonotypes matched to each donor's FACS-determined naive share, without sorting.

The chain was built from TRBV7-3 and TRBJ2-1; the D gene is unclear. Sequencing was carried out using blood. This sequence originates from a boy aged 10-17 years in good health. The DNA sequence is TGTGCCAGCAGCTTATGGCAAGTTGGGCAGTTCCTC. Protein translation: CASSLWQVGQFL.